Below are 25 T cell receptor beta chains sequenced from a single sample in a study of Graves' ophthalmopathy and Graves' hyperthyroidism. Amplification from RNA transcripts yielded the TCR beta CDR3 regions. In the first round, RT-PCR was carried out with HTBI primers, and a multiplex PCR formed the second round. TCRdb re-called the multiplex PCR reads through MiXCR, storing one row per CDR3 protein. Found here are 580,000 or so distinct CDR3 sequences, 35% to 40% of them singletons; the top ten hold about 4.2%. The sample taken for sequencing was peripheral blood or thyroid tissue (not recorded which). These TCRs come from an adult man with Graves' hyperthyroidism.

The V and J genes are TRBV7-9 and TRBJ2-7; D tentatively fits TRBD1 or TRBD2 (5 bases each). Judging by the DNA end, TRBJ2-1 fits better; the J call may be wrong. CDR1 is SEHNR, CDR2 FQNEAQ, per germline (reference sequence). This CDR3 has 15 amino acids. The CDR3 spells CASSFLGDAYNEQFF. For the CDR3, the DNA is TGTGCCAGCAGCTTTCTCGGGGACGCCTACAATGAGCAGTTCTTC.

This clonotype showed up many times. CDR3 amino acids: CSATDSSYEQYF. The CDR3 nucleotides are TGCAGCGCAACTGACAGTTCCTACGAGCAGTACTTC. The chain combines TRBV20-1 with TRBJ2-7; maybe TRBD1 (5 bases). Germline V lookup: CDR1 DFQATT, CDR2 SNEGSKA (reference sequence). The CDR3 runs to 12 residues.

This clonotype has a count of ten or more. The genes are TRBV19 and TRBJ1-1; D remains unclear. V was cut by 3 bases and J by 4 bases, with 9 bases left in between. The CDR3 is 13 residues long. The germline V gene encodes CDR1 LNHDA and CDR2 SQIVND (reference sequence). The CDR3 DNA reads as TGTGCCAGTAGTATCCCTGGAGGCACTGAAGCTTTCTTT. Translation: CASSIPGGTEAFF.

The V and J genes are TRBV24-1 and TRBJ2-3; D gene unclear. The germline gives CDR1 KGHDR, CDR2 SFDVKD. The CDR3 runs to 12 residues. Trimming removed 3 bases from V and 8 bases from J, with 8 bases in between. The CDR3 nucleotides read TGTGCCACCAGTGATCGACAAGGTACGCAGTATTTT. This gives the protein CATSDRQGTQYF.

A remark on this clonotype: Germline is not matched at one junction end, which may reflect a read error. The V call is TRBV7-3, the J call TRBJ2-5; D could derive from TRBD1 or TRBD2 (5 bases each). The CDR3 spans 14 residues. CDR1 is SGHTA, CDR2 FQGTGA, per germline. Here the CDR3 reads CASSQEVRGETQCF. The CDR3 bases are TGTGCCAGCAGCCAAGAGGTCAGAGGGGAGACCCAGTGCTTC.

This clonotype was seen once. Just one base apart from a much larger clone, this may be a read error. V usage is TRBV7-9 and J usage is TRBJ1-4; TRBD1 might be the D (5 bases). Germline assignment: CDR1 SEHNR and CDR2 FQNEAQ (reference sequence). This CDR3 contains 14 residues. The CDR3, as DNA: TGTGCCAGCAGCTTTGACAGTACTAATGAAAAACTGTTATTT. This translates into CASSFDSTNEKLLF. The variable domain in full, with the rest retrieved from reference TRBV7-9 and TRBJ1-4, is DTGVSQNPRHKITKRGQNVTFRCDPISEHNRLYWYRQTLGQGPEFLTYFQNEAQLEKSRLLSDRFSAERPKGSFSTLEIQRTEQGDSAMYLCASSFDSTNEKLLFGSGTQLSVL.

This clonotype showed up many times. The chain recombines TRBV5-8 with TRBJ1-1; a possible D gene is TRBD1 (6 bases). Per the germline V gene, CDR1 is SGHTS and CDR2 is YDEGEE. The CDR3 is 14 residues long. Trimming removed 4 bases from V and 3 bases from J, with 13 bases in between. The CDR3 DNA follows: TGTGCCAGCAGCGGGGGGGCGGGATACACTGAAGCTTTCTTT. It codes for CASSGGAGYTEAFF.

This clonotype was counted many times. The chain recombines TRBV6-1 with TRBJ2-7, with D possibly matching TRBD1 (6 bases). Germline CDR1 is MNHNS and CDR2 is SASEGT. V dropped 7 bases and J dropped 2 bases, with 15 bases sitting between them. The CDR3 is 14 residues long. The CDR3 is CASITPRGTYEQYF. The CDR3 bases are TGTGCCAGCATCACTCCCAGGGGAACCTACGAGCAGTACTTC.

This clonotype was seen ten or more times. The V call is TRBV7-3, the J call TRBJ1-1; D uncertain. Per germline, CDR1 SGHTA and CDR2 FQGTGA. This CDR3 has 14 residues. V dropped 2 bases and J dropped 5 bases, with 12 bases sitting between them. The CDR3 loop is CASSLDVSRTEAFF. The CDR3 nucleotides are TGTGCCAGCAGCTTAGATGTGTCCAGGACTGAAGCTTTCTTT.

The CDR3 sequence: CSVVRDNEKLFF. In DNA, the CDR3 is TGCAGCGTTGTCAGGGACAATGAAAAACTGTTTTTT. The rearrangement uses TRBV29-1 and TRBJ1-4, with a tentative D call TRBD1 (5 bases). V was pared by 4 bases and J by 5 bases, with 8 bases between. Per the germline V gene, CDR1 is SQVTM and CDR2 is ANQGSEA. The CDR3 has 12 residues.

The rearrangement uses TRBV12-3 or TRBV12-4 and TRBJ2-3; the D gene could be TRBD1 or TRBD2 (6 bases each). V was trimmed by 0 bases and J by 5 bases, leaving 9 bases between them. The CDR3 sequence is 14 residues long. CDR3 protein: CASSLAGGGDTQYF. The CDR3 coding sequence is TGTGCCAGCAGTTTAGCGGGGGGCGGAGATACGCAGTATTTT.

The genes are TRBV20-1 and TRBJ2-3; 8 bases are shared with TRBD1. The V segment lost 3 bases and the J segment 3 bases; nucleotides outside the gene matches: 8. The length of the CDR3 is 15 residues. Germline V lookup: CDR1 DFQATT, CDR2 SNEGSKA (reference sequence). The chain's CDR3 is CSASGGHRGTDTQYF. The CDR3 DNA follows: TGCAGTGCTAGCGGCGGGCACAGGGGGACAGATACGCAGTATTTT.

This clonotype was observed many times. The chain links TRBV6-1 to TRBJ1-2; D ambiguous. In germline, CDR1 is MNHNS, CDR2 SASEGT. The CDR3 extends over 13 amino acids. Trimming took 3 bases from V and 7 from J, leaving 12 bases between them. DNA for the CDR3: TGTGCCAGCAGTGATCTTGGGTGGTCTGGCTACACCTTC. This sequence encodes CASSDLGWSGYTF.

This clonotype was observed at least ten times. The CDR3 loop is CASSFGAAPRNTIYF. The CDR3 nucleotides are TGTGCCAGCAGTTTTGGGGCAGCTCCCCGAAACACCATATATTTT. V and J are TRBV12-3 or TRBV12-4 and TRBJ1-3; TRBD1 is a possible D gene (5 bases). V shed 3 bases and J shed 5 bases, with 14 bases lying between them. The CDR3 consists of 15 residues.

Regarding this clonotype: This sequence may be a read error, since a much larger clone differs from it by one base. The CDR3 does not end in the conserved phenylalanine or tryptophan, so this is likely a read error. V usage is TRBV10-3 and J usage is TRBJ2-5, with unresolved D. This CDR3 has 13 residues. In germline, CDR1 is ENHRY, CDR2 SYGVKD. CDR3 sequence reads: CASSYGWRETQYL. As DNA, the CDR3 is TGTGCCAGCAGTTACGGTTGGCGGGAGACCCAGTACCTC.

On this clonotype itself: Since a much larger clone is just one base distant, this may be a read error. The rearrangement links TRBV2 to TRBJ1-2; no clear D. Germline V lookup: CDR1 SNHLY, CDR2 FYNNEI. The CDR3 extends over 13 amino acids. The CDR3 DNA reads TGCGCCAGCAACCAAACACCGAGCTATGGCTACACCTTC. Amino acid sequence: CASNQTPSYGYTF.

Of note for this clonotype: This may be a read error: a much more frequent sequence differs by one nucleotide. V and J are TRBV29-1 and TRBJ2-5, with 7 bases aligning to TRBD2. The CDR3 is 13 amino acids. In germline, CDR1 is SQVTM, CDR2 ANQGSEA. V was clipped by 3 bases and J by 7 bases; unmatched bases: 8. CDR3 in DNA: TGCAGCGTTGAGGCTAGCGGTAGAAGGACCCAGTACTTC. Protein product: CSVEASGRRTQYF.

This clonotype occurred a few times. The CDR3 DNA reads TGTGCCAGCAGCGCGCGGACTAGCGGGGTGTACACCGGGGAGCTGTTTTTT. This encodes CASSARTSGVYTGELFF. The V and J genes are TRBV27 and TRBJ2-2; 12 bases fit TRBD2. The CDR3 runs 17 residues. V shed 6 bases, J shed 3 bases, and the junction held 8 bases outside the gene matches. CDR1 is MNHEY and CDR2 is SMNVEV in the germline V gene (reference sequence).

The genes are TRBV19 and TRBJ1-5; D might be TRBD1 (6 bases). Germline lookup yields CDR1 LNHDA and CDR2 SQIVND (reference sequence). V lost 2 bases, J lost 2 bases, and 16 bases lay in between. The length of the CDR3 is 17 residues. CDR3 sequence reads: CASSILGGRPGNQPQHF. CDR3 coding DNA: TGTGCCAGTAGTATATTGGGGGGCCGGCCCGGCAATCAGCCCCAGCATTTT.

This clonotype was seen repeatedly, ten times or more. The chain combines TRBV7-9 with TRBJ1-2; 7 nucleotides align to TRBD1. V lost 5 bases to trimming and J lost 4 bases; unmatched junction nucleotides: 4. The CDR3 spans 13 residues. Germline values: CDR1 SEHNR, CDR2 FQNEAQ (reference sequence). The CDR3 loop is CASSLRQGYGYTF. CDR3 sequence (DNA): TGTGCCAGCAGCCTCAGACAGGGCTATGGCTACACCTTC.

The chain recombines TRBV7-3 with TRBJ2-3, with D possibly being TRBD2 (7 bases). This CDR3 spans 16 amino acids. V was trimmed by 5 bases and J by 3 bases, leaving 18 bases between them. The germline CDR1 and CDR2 sequences are SGHTA and FQGTGA. The CDR3 DNA sequence: TGTGCCAGCAGCCTCAGTGGGGGGGGCAGAACAGATACGCAGTATTTT. As protein: CASSLSGGGRTDTQYF.

A few counts support this clonotype. The genes are TRBV27 and TRBJ2-3; 7 bases are a match to TRBD1. This CDR3 has 16 amino acids. Germline V gene sequence: CDR1 MNHEY, CDR2 SMNVEV (reference sequence). V lost 10 bases and J lost 0; bases outside the gene matches: 13. DNA for the CDR3: TGTGCCACCGGTGGAAGCCGGGACAGCAGCACAGATACGCAGTATTTT. This codes for CATGGSRDSSTDTQYF.

This clonotype was observed many times. V usage is TRBV4-1 and J usage is TRBJ2-7; D unresolved. Trimming stripped 0 bases from V and 0 bases from J, with 3 bases between. From germline, CDR1 is MGHRA and CDR2 YSYEKL. The CDR3 is made up of 13 amino acids. This chain's CDR3 is CASSQDTSYEQYF. The DNA of the CDR3 is TGCGCCAGCAGCCAAGACACCTCCTACGAGCAGTACTTC.

This clonotype was seen ten or more times. The chain recombines TRBV7-6 with TRBJ1-6, with D unresolved. V gave up 5 bases and J gave up 8 bases, with 7 bases separating them. The germline CDR1 and CDR2 sequences are SGHVS and FNYEAQ. The CDR3 consists of 12 residues. In DNA form, the CDR3 reads TGTGCCAGCAGCAACCCGGATTCACCCCTCCACTTT. Translating it yields CASSNPDSPLHF.

This chain links TRBV7-2 with TRBJ2-5; 8 positions match TRBD1. This CDR3 spans 15 amino acids. Germline CDR1 reads SGHTA; CDR2 reads FQGNSA. Trimming at V came to 5 bases and at J to 9 bases, leaving 14 bases not matched to a gene. The CDR3 nucleotides are TGTGCCAGCAGCCCTGGACAGGGTGGAAACCAGCCCCAGTACTTC. It yields the protein CASSPGQGGNQPQYF.